The 27 T cell receptor beta chains given below trace back to one sample, sequenced in a study of CD4 and CD8 cells across lung adenocarcinoma regions. TCRdb re-derived calls from the PCR reads in MiXCR, one entry per CDR3 protein. The sample includes around 3,600 distinct CDR3 sequences, around two thirds of them seen just once. Sequenced sample: CD4+ T cells from the margin of a lung tumor. These receptors all come from a male donor with lung adenocarcinoma. The CD4 and CD8 labels of this study may be unreliable.

The V call is TRBV6-1, the J call TRBJ1-1, with no clear D. CDR1 and CDR2 from the germline V gene are MNHNS and SASEGT. The CDR3 loop spans 14 amino acids. Trimming stripped 6 bases from V and 3 bases from J, with 14 bases between. This CDR3 reads CASRPGCGDTEAFF. In DNA, the CDR3 is TGTGCCAGCAGACCCGGTTGTGGGGACACTGAAGCTTTCTTT.

This clonotype was observed a single time. The CDR3 nucleotides are TGTGCCAGCAGGGCGGGACGTAGCTCCTACAATGAGCAGTTCTTC. It is translated as CASRAGRSSYNEQFF. The chain joins TRBV6-1 to TRBJ2-1, with D tentatively TRBD2 (6 bases). The CDR3 extends over 15 amino acids. Germline loops: CDR1 MNHNS, CDR2 SASEGT. V was clipped by 6 bases and J by 0 bases, with 12 bases between them.

This clonotype has just a few counts. The V and J genes are TRBV6-1 and TRBJ1-1, with 7 bases lining up with TRBD1. The germline V gene encodes CDR1 MNHNS and CDR2 SASEGT. This CDR3 spans 14 amino acids. Trimming cost V 6 bases and J 0 bases; bases outside gene matches: 4. The CDR3 bases are TGTGCCAGCAGCCGAGACAGGGTGAACACTGAAGCTTTCTTT. This sequence encodes CASSRDRVNTEAFF.

The rearrangement uses TRBV3-1 and TRBJ1-2, with 11 bases matching TRBD1. The ends lost 1 base at V and 6 bases at J; junction bases unmatched: 7. This CDR3 is 16 amino acids long. In germline, CDR1 is LGHDT, CDR2 YNNKEL (reference sequence). The CDR3 sequence is CASSQGWGQGENGYTF. DNA for the CDR3: TGTGCCAGCAGCCAAGGCTGGGGACAGGGGGAGAATGGCTACACCTTC.

This chain joins TRBV6-5 and TRBJ2-2; possible D gene TRBD2, 6 bases. With 0 bases removed from V and 7 bases from J, the gap between germline ends came to 18 bases. Germline V lookup: CDR1 MNHEY, CDR2 SVGAGI. The CDR3 length is 17 residues. This CDR3 reads CASSYSNRRDRDGELFF. CDR3 in DNA: TGTGCCAGCAGTTACTCGAATCGGCGGGACCGGGACGGGGAGCTGTTTTTT.

This sequence joins TRBV6-1 and TRBJ2-5, with D tentatively TRBD2 (6 bases). The last part of the DNA fits TRBJ2-1 better; the J call may be wrong. This CDR3 comprises 15 residues. The germline CDR1 and CDR2 sequences are MNHNS and SASEGT. This chain's CDR3 is CASSLRDSGWNEQFF. The CDR3 DNA reads as TGTGCCAGCAGTCTCCGGGACTCCGGCTGGAATGAGCAGTTCTTC.

Only a few counts were recorded for this clonotype. The V gene is TRBV6-1, the J gene TRBJ2-5, with TRBD2 matching 12 bases. The DNA end is a closer match to TRBJ2-7, so the J assignment may be wrong. Germline CDR1 reads MNHNS; CDR2 reads SASEGT. The CDR3 runs 17 residues. The CDR3 DNA is TGTGCCAGCAGCCCGGGACTAGCGGGTTTAAGCTCCTACGAGCAGTACTTC. Translation: CASSPGLAGLSSYEQYF.

The gene calls are TRBV6-1 and TRBJ1-2; 10 bases are shared with TRBD1. Germline CDR1 and CDR2: MNHNS and SASEGT. V shed 4 bases, J shed 6 bases, and the junction held 2 bases outside the gene matches. This CDR3 spans 13 amino acids. Here the CDR3 DNA reads TGTGCCAGCAGTGTCGGACAGGGGGATGGCTACACCTTC. This codes for CASSVGQGDGYTF.

CDR3 residues: CASSPWDRQETQYF. CDR3 DNA sequence: TGTGCCAGCAGCCCGTGGGACAGACAAGAGACCCAGTACTTC. The gene calls are TRBV11-2 and TRBJ2-7, with 7 nucleotides matching TRBD1. The better agreement between TRBJ2-5 and the DNA end casts doubt on the J call. The CDR3 consists of 14 residues. Germline CDR1 SGHAT, CDR2 FQNNGV.

This chain uses TRBV4-1 with TRBJ2-3; perhaps D is TRBD1 or TRBD2 (5 bases each). V lost 0 bases, J lost 0 bases, and 19 bases lay in between. CDR3 length: 19 residues. CDR1 and CDR2 from the germline V gene are MGHRA and YSYEKL. Here the CDR3 reads CASSQESIWGRTSTDTQYF. The CDR3 nucleotides read TGCGCCAGCAGCCAAGAATCCATTTGGGGCAGGACTAGCACAGATACGCAGTATTTT.

The CDR3, as DNA: TGTGCCAGCATCCTTACACGTAGCTCCTACAATGAGCAGTTCTTC. As protein: CASILTRSSYNEQFF. The chain carries TRBV6-1 and TRBJ2-1; D gene unclear. The CDR3 covers 15 residues. The V and J ends lost 7 bases and 0 bases respectively, with 13 bases between them. Germline-derived CDR1 and CDR2 are MNHNS and SASEGT.

V usage is TRBV6-1 and J usage is TRBJ2-5, with D tentatively TRBD1 (6 bases). The V and J ends lost 6 bases and 4 bases respectively, with 18 bases between them. Looked up from germline, CDR1 is MNHNS and CDR2 is SASEGT. This CDR3 has 15 amino acids. CDR3 DNA sequence: TGTGCCAGCAGCCCCGGGACAAATCGGCGAGAGACCCAGTACTTC. Amino acids: CASSPGTNRRETQYF.

This clonotype has a handful of counts. CDR3: CASSEWGQGAGETQYF. In nucleotides, the CDR3 is TGTGCCAGCAGCGAATGGGGACAGGGGGCGGGGGAGACCCAGTACTTC. V usage is TRBV6-1 and J usage is TRBJ2-5; 12 positions agree with TRBD1. The CDR3 is 16 residues long. J lost 5 bases, V lost 6 bases, and 10 bases had no gene match. Looked up from germline, CDR1 is MNHNS and CDR2 is SASEGT.

J is TRBJ2-1 and V is TRBV6-5, with D tentatively TRBD1 (5 bases). V was cut by 2 bases and J by 4 bases, with 18 bases left in between. Germline V lookup: CDR1 MNHEY, CDR2 SVGAGI. There are 17 residues in the CDR3. As DNA, the CDR3 is TGTGCCAGCAGTTACCTACAGGCCCCACCCCAATACAATGAGCAGTTCTTC. Amino acids: CASSYLQAPPQYNEQFF.

Note on this clonotype: One junction end disagrees with the germline gene, perhaps due to a read error. This chain connects TRBV27 to TRBJ2-5, with D possibly being TRBD1 (6 bases). The germline V gene has CDR1 MNHEY and CDR2 SMNVEV (reference sequence). The CDR3 sequence is 14 residues long. In DNA, the CDR3 is TGTGCGGGCAGTGGGGGCCCTGACCAAGAGACCCAGTATTTC. This sequence encodes CAGSGGPDQETQYF.

This chain uses TRBV6-2 or TRBV6-3 with TRBJ2-7; 7 bases map to TRBD1. CDR1 and CDR2 (germline): MNHEY, SVGEGT. The CDR3 contains 16 residues. J was trimmed by 0 bases and V by 0 bases; bases with no gene match: 5. As DNA, the CDR3 is TGTGCCAGCAGTTACTCGCTCCGGGACAGCTCCTACGAGCAGTACTTC. Protein: CASSYSLRDSSYEQYF.

The rearrangement links TRBV7-3 to TRBJ2-2; no clear D gene. The CDR3 covers 13 residues. The germline V gene has CDR1 SGHTA and CDR2 FQGTGA. Trimming took off 5 bases at V and 2 bases at J, with 6 bases between the two ends. CDR3 protein: CASSRLNTGELFF. The CDR3 DNA is TGTGCCAGCAGCCGTTTAAACACCGGGGAGCTGTTTTTT. Full variable domain (rest looked up from reference TRBV7-3 and TRBJ2-2): GAGVSQTPSNKVTEKGKYVELRCDPISGHTALYWYRQSLGQGPEFLIYFQGTGAADDSGLPNDRFFAVRPEGSVSTLKIQRTERGDSAVYLCASSRLNTGELFFGEGSRLTVL.

The rearrangement uses TRBV7-2 and TRBJ1-2; D gene ambiguous. The CDR3 is made up of 16 amino acids. The V end lost 5 bases, the J end lost 4 bases, and 20 bases lay between the germline ends. Germline lookup yields CDR1 SGHTA and CDR2 FQGNSA. As DNA, the CDR3 is TGTGCCAGCAGCATGCCGGTTGCGACACGGAGCTATGGCTACACCTTC. Encoded protein: CASSMPVATRSYGYTF.

This sequence joins TRBV24-1 and TRBJ2-3; possibly TRBD2 for D (5 bases). CDR1 and CDR2 (germline): KGHDR, SFDVKD. Trimming took off 9 bases at V and 1 base at J, with 10 bases between the two ends. CDR3 length: 13 amino acids. The CDR3 sequence is CATEEGGTDTQYF. The CDR3, as DNA: TGTGCCACCGAAGAGGGTGGCACAGATACGCAGTATTTT.

The rearrangement uses TRBV6-1 and TRBJ2-5; 7 bases map to TRBD1. Germline V gene sequence: CDR1 MNHNS, CDR2 SASEGT. The CDR3 runs 13 residues. With 3 bases clipped from V and 4 bases from J, the junction kept 2 bases outside the gene matches. The CDR3 here is CASSDGTVETQYF. The CDR3 nucleotides read TGTGCCAGCAGTGACGGGACAGTAGAGACCCAGTACTTC.

By sample fraction, this clonotype is medium-sized. The chain joins TRBV10-3 to TRBJ2-3, with 12 bases lining up with TRBD2. CDR3 length: 16 residues. V shed 6 bases, J shed 6 bases, and the junction held 10 bases outside the gene matches. Germline CDR1 ENHRY, CDR2 SYGVKD. CDR3 sequence reads: CAISARLAGESDTQYF. CDR3 DNA sequence: TGTGCCATCAGCGCCCGACTAGCGGGAGAGTCGGATACGCAGTATTTT.

In its sample, this clonotype was seen a few times. The V gene is TRBV6-1, the J gene TRBJ2-7; a weak D match, TRBD2 (7 bases). Germline V gene sequence: CDR1 MNHNS, CDR2 SASEGT. With 4 bases removed from V and 4 bases from J, the gap between germline ends came to 14 bases. The CDR3 length is 14 residues. Written as DNA, the CDR3 is TGTGCCAGCAGTGGTCAAGCGGGGACATACGAGCAGTACTTC. Protein: CASSGQAGTYEQYF.

In the case of this clonotype: Mismatch with germline at one junction end may stem from a read error. The chain is built from TRBV10-3 and TRBJ2-1; 7 nucleotides agree with TRBD1. CDR1 and CDR2 (germline): ENHRY, SYGVKD. The CDR3 consists of 13 residues. The CDR3: CASSGRQGRGQFF. The CDR3 coding sequence is TGTGCCAGCAGTGGTCGACAGGGCAGGGGGCAGTTCTTC.

The gene calls are TRBV6-1 and TRBJ2-5; possible D gene TRBD1, 5 bases. The J call is doubtful: the DNA matches TRBJ2-7 better. The V gene's germline CDR1 is MNHNS and CDR2 SASEGT. The CDR3 is 13 amino acids. The CDR3, as DNA: TGTGCCAGCCGGAGAAGGGGCGGCTACGAGCAGTACTTC. Translation: CASRRRGGYEQYF.

This clonotype appeared once. The genes are TRBV12-3 or TRBV12-4 and TRBJ2-1; 9 bases are shared with TRBD2. Trimming removed 6 bases from V and 8 bases from J; junction bases left unmatched: 11. The CDR3 spans 15 residues. CDR3 in DNA: TGTGCCAGCAGCCCCATGGGCGGGGGGGCGGATGAGCAGTTCTTC. The encoded protein is CASSPMGGGADEQFF.

In DNA, the CDR3 is TGCGCCAGCAGCTTAAGTGCTAGCGGGGGAGAGACCCAGTACTTC. Translating gives CASSLSASGGETQYF. The chain joins TRBV5-1 to TRBJ2-3; the match to TRBD2 covers 10 bases. The J call may be wrong; the DNA end is better matched by TRBJ2-5. CDR1 and CDR2 (germline): SGHRS, YFSETQ. There are 15 residues in the CDR3.

The chain carries TRBV6-1 and TRBJ2-5; TRBD2 matches 7 bases. V gave up 2 bases and J gave up 6 bases; unmatched junction bases: 3. From germline, CDR1 is MNHNS and CDR2 SASEGT. The CDR3 length is 13 residues. This chain's CDR3 is CASSERGRQTQYF. DNA for the CDR3: TGTGCCAGCAGTGAACGCGGGAGACAGACCCAGTACTTC.